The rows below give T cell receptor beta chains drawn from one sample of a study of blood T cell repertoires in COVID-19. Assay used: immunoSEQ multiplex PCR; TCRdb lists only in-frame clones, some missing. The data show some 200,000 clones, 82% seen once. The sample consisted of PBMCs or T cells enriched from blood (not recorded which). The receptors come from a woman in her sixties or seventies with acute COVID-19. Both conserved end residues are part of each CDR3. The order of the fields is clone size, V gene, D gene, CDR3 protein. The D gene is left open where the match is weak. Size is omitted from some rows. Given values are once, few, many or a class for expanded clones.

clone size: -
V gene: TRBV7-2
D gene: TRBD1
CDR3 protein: CASSPQTGRISYNSPLHF

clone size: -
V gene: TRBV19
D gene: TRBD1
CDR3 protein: CASSITGTESTDTQYF

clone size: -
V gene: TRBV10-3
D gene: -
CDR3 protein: CAISAAGANVLTF

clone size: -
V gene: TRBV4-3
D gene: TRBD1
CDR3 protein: CASSQEGTANSPLHF

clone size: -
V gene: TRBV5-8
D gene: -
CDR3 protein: CASRHRGLEQYF

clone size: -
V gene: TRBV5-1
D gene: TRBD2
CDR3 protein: CASSSNERGPQETQYF

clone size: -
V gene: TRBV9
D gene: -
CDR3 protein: CASSVAAGNEQFF

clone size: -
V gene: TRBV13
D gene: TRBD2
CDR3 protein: CASSLVTRAGTNTGELFF

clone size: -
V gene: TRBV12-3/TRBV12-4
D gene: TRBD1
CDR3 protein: CASRIGDRGTQYF

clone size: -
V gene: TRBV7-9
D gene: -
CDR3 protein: CASSSDRSNTGELFF

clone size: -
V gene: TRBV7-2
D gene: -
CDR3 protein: CASSITARGLLGDF

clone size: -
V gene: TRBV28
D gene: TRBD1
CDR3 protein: CASSSDRVTEAFF

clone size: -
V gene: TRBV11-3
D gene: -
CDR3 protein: CASSARGNTEAFF

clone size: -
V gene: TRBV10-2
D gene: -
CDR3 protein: CACLRGQGSSGANVLTF

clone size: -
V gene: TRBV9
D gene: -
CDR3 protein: CASSPTSNTIYF

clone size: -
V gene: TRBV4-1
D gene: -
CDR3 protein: CASRLPGVSPLHF

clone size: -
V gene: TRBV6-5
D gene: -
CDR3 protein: CASSEGDVWANVLTF

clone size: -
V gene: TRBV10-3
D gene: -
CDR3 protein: CAIGRDSRNTIYF

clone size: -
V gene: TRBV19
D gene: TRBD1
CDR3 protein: CASRQTGPSLSGNTIYF

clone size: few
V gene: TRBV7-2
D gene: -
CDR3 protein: CASSLGQGHSYGYTF

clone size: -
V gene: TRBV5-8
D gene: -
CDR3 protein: CASSDNGQPGNTIYF

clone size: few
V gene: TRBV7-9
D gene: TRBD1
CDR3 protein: CASSTGTGGEAFF

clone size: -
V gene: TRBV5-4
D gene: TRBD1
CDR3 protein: CASSPYRGGNTIYF

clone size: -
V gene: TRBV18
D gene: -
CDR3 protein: CASARGRNDEQFF

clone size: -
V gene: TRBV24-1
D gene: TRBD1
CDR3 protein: CATSDQTGFAGANVLTF

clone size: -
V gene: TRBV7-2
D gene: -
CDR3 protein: CASSLSVLTEQNQPQHF

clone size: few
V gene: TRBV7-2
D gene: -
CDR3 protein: CASSSTGRSVHF

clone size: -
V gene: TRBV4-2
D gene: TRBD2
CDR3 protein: CASSLTTSGFYEQYF

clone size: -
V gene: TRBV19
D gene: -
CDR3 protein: CASTEARGTEAFF